This record covers a single T cell receptor (beta chain). The antigen remains unidentified. Produced via immunoSEQ multiplex PCR; TCRdb's table is partial and in-frame only. The data show about 64,000 clones, 90% to 97% seen once. The data originate from a study of siplizumab effects on memory and regulatory T cells. Broader study findings: A major contribution to the alloresponse seemed to be made by naive T cells, which seemed more diverse than memory cells.

Trimming cost V 5 bases and J 4 bases, with 7 bases left between them. CDR3 length: 11 residues. Germline V gene sequence: CDR1 SGHNT, CDR2 YYREEE (reference sequence). The source is a human donor in good health. The gene calls are TRBV5-4 and TRBJ2-7, with D uncertain. The specimen was naive CD8+ T cells sorted from blood. This chain's CDR3 is CASSLGYEQYF. CDR3 bases: TGTGCCAGCAGTCTAGGGTACGAGCAGTACTTC.